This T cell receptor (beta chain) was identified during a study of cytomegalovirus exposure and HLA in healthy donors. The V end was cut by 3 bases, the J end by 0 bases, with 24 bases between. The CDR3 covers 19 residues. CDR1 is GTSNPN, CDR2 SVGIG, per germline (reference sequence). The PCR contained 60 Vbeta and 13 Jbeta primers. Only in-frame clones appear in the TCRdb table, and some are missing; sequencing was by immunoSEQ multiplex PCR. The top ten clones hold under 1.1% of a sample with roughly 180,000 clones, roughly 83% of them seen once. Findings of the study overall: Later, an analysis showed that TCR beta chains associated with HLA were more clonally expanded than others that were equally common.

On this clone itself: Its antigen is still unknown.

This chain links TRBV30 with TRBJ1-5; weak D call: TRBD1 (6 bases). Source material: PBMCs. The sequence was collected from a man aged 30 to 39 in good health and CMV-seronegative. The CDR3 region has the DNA TGTGCCTGGAGGGGTAAAGGCAGGGGATCTTCCTATAGCAATCAGCCCCAGCATTTT. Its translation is CAWRGKGRGSSYSNQPQHF.